The 6 T cell receptor beta chains reported below all come from one sample, sequenced in a study of T cell changes during pregnancy in multiple sclerosis. Produced via immunoSEQ multiplex PCR; TCRdb's table is partial and in-frame only. The table records tens of thousands of clones, more than 90% of them present only once. Sequenced material: peripheral blood, taken in the second trimester of pregnancy. The origin of the receptors is a female donor with multiple sclerosis, enrolled in a pregnancy study.

The chain recombines TRBV6-6 with TRBJ2-7, with D possibly matching TRBD1 (5 bases). The CDR3 is made up of 13 amino acids. Germline CDR1 is MNHNY and CDR2 is SVGAGI (reference sequence). Trimming shortened V by 6 bases and J by 2 bases, and 11 bases separated the two germline ends. The CDR3 region has the DNA TGTGCCAGCAGCCCGGCAGGGACCTACGAGCAGTACTTC. This gives the protein CASSPAGTYEQYF.

The rearrangement links TRBV5-1 to TRBJ2-7; the match to TRBD2 covers 8 bases. V gave up 4 bases and J gave up 0 bases; unmatched junction bases: 6. Germline values: CDR1 SGHRS, CDR2 YFSETQ. This CDR3 spans 15 amino acids. The CDR3 DNA reads TGCGCCAGCAGCCCGGGGGGGCGGTTCTCCTACGAGCAGTACTTC. Encoded protein: CASSPGGRFSYEQYF.

V usage is TRBV30 and J usage is TRBJ1-5, with D possibly TRBD1 on 5 matching bases. V was cut by 1 base and J by 1 base, with 20 bases left in between. Germline CDR1 GTSNPN, CDR2 SVGIG (reference sequence). CDR3 length: 18 residues. DNA of the CDR3: TGTGCCTGGAGTGACCCCCCTGGCCAAGGGGTGAGCAATCAGCCCCAGCATTTT. Protein product: CAWSDPPGQGVSNQPQHF.

The gene calls are TRBV27 and TRBJ1-1, with a tentative D call TRBD1 (6 bases). Germline CDR1 MNHEY, CDR2 SMNVEV (reference sequence). Trimming shortened V by 5 bases and J by 1 base, and 14 bases separated the two germline ends. The CDR3 runs 15 residues. This CDR3 is CASSTYSTGNTEAFF. CDR3 DNA sequence: TGTGCCAGCAGTACCTATTCGACAGGGAACACTGAAGCTTTCTTT.

V usage is TRBV6-1 and J usage is TRBJ2-5; D not certain. V lost 1 base and J 0 bases, leaving 12 bases between the germline ends. From germline, CDR1 is MNHNS and CDR2 SASEGT. This CDR3 has 16 amino acids. As DNA, the CDR3 is TGTGCCAGCAGTGAAGGAGGATCTCTACACCAAGAGACCCAGTACTTC. Translating gives CASSEGGSLHQETQYF.

The genes are TRBV6-1 and TRBJ1-1; 9 bases match TRBD1. Per the germline V gene, CDR1 is MNHNS and CDR2 is SASEGT. Germline trimming cut 6 bases from V and 2 bases from J; bases unmatched to any gene: 4. This CDR3 region has 14 residues. For the CDR3, the DNA is TGTGCCAGCAGGGAGACAGGGGGAAACACTGAAGCTTTCTTT. Translation: CASRETGGNTEAFF.